This is a list of T cell receptor beta chains from one sample in a study of T cell clones after liver transplantation. Sequencing used immunoSEQ multiplex PCR; TCRdb keeps in-frame clones, though not all of them. This sample has about 71,000 clones, with roughly 80% found just once. The input for sequencing was CD4+ T cells from blood, taken 12 months after liver transplant. The receptors originated from a human patient who received a liver transplant. Some T cells may be the graft donor's. The CDR3 runs from the conserved cysteine through the conserved F or W. D genes are given only for firm matches. Expanded clones get a size class; other rows say once, few or many, or leave the size out.

j_gene	v_gene	abundance	d_gene	CDR3nt	CDR3aa
TRBJ1-5	TRBV18	.	.	TGTGCCAGCTCACCAGTCGAGGGTCAGCCCCAGCATTTT	CASSPVEGQPQHF
TRBJ2-1	TRBV13	.	TRBD2	TGTGCCAGCAGCTTCGGACTAGCGGCGTACAATGAGCAGTTCTTC	CASSFGLAAYNEQFF
TRBJ2-7	TRBV4-3	.	.	TGCGCCAGCAGCCAAGACCCCGATTCCTACGAGCAGTACTTC	CASSQDPDSYEQYF
TRBJ2-5	TRBV5-1	few	TRBD2	TGCGCCAGCAGCTTGTTATCTAGCGGGAGGGCCGGGGAGACCCAGTACTTC	CASSLLSSGRAGETQYF
TRBJ1-5	TRBV18	once	.	TGTGCCAGCTCACCCCTCCCCAATCAGCCCCAGCATTTT	CASSPLPNQPQHF
TRBJ1-1	TRBV5-4	.	.	TGTGCCAGCAGCCAGCCCTCTACAGGGAACACTGAAGCTTTCTTT	CASSQPSTGNTEAFF
TRBJ2-7	TRBV9	.	TRBD1	TGTGCCAGCAGCGTAGACGAGGGGGCGAGATACGAGCAGTACTTC	CASSVDEGARYEQYF
TRBJ2-3	TRBV19	once	.	TGTGCCAGTAGATCGGGCATGCGATCCACAGATACGCAGTATTTT	CASRSGMRSTDTQYF
TRBJ2-1	TRBV30	.	TRBD2	TGTGCCTGGAGGAGGCTAGCGGGAGGGTTAAATGAGCAGTTCTTC	CAWRRLAGGLNEQFF
TRBJ2-7	TRBV6-1	.	TRBD2	TGTGCCAGCAGAACGGGACTAGCGTATCCTGAGCAGTACTTC	CASRTGLAYPEQYF
TRBJ2-5	TRBV2	.	.	TGTGCCAGCGGAGGCTTAGTGGAGACCCAGTACTTC	CASGGLVETQYF
TRBJ2-2	TRBV7-3	.	TRBD1	TGTGCCAGCAGCCGGACAGGGGGCACCGGGGAGCTGTTTTTT	CASSRTGGTGELFF
TRBJ1-2	TRBV7-9	.	TRBD1	TGTGCCAGCAGCTTCCGCAAGGACAGGGACACAAACTATGGCTACACCTTC	CASSFRKDRDTNYGYTF
TRBJ1-1	TRBV7-9	.	.	TGTGCCAGCAGCCCAACCGGACATCAGAACACTGAAGCTTTCTTT	CASSPTGHQNTEAFF
TRBJ2-7	TRBV27	.	TRBD1	TGTGCCAGCAGTTCGCGAGGACAGGGATTGAGCGAGCAGTACTTC	CASSSRGQGLSEQYF
TRBJ1-1	TRBV28	.	TRBD1	TGTGCCAGCAGTAGGCGACCGGGACAGGAAGTTGAAGCTTTCTTT	CASSRRPGQEVEAFF
TRBJ2-7	TRBV5-1	.	.	TGCGCCAGCAGTCGCGACGGCTACGAGCAGTACTTC	CASSRDGYEQYF
TRBJ2-6	TRBV18	.	.	TGTGCCAGCTCACGCCGAGGGCGCAGCTCTGGGGCCAACGTCCTGACTTTC	CASSRRGRSSGANVLTF
TRBJ2-1	TRBV19	.	.	TGTGCCAGTAAGAAGGGCGGACCTAGGTACAATGAGCAGTTCTTC	CASKKGGPRYNEQFF
TRBJ2-7	TRBV28	.	TRBD2	TGTGCCAGCAGTTCCTCCGGGACTAGCAGCTACGAGCAGTACTTC	CASSSSGTSSYEQYF
TRBJ1-4	TRBV5-1	.	.	TGCGCCAGCAGCTTAGAGAATGAAAAACTGTTTTTT	CASSLENEKLFF
TRBJ2-7	TRBV6-5	.	TRBD2	TGTGCCAGCAGTTGGCGGGAGGGCGGGTACGAGCAGTACTTC	CASSWREGGYEQYF
TRBJ2-5	TRBV5-4	.	.	TGTGCCAGCAGCTCTTTGGGATCGCAGACCCAGTACTTC	CASSSLGSQTQYF
TRBJ2-3	TRBV27	.	.	TGTGCCAGCAGTAAAACATCAACCGTCCCAGATACGCAGTATTTT	CASSKTSTVPDTQYF